This passage covers 31 T cell receptor beta chains from one sample sequenced in a study of blood T cell repertoires in COVID-19. Clones were sequenced by immunoSEQ multiplex PCR, and TCRdb holds only the in-frame ones, with some missing. Found here are hundreds of thousands of clones, roughly 79% of them singletons; the top ten hold under 2%. Sample: peripheral blood. The receptor source for this set is an elderly woman with acute or convalescent COVID-19.

V is TRBV27 and J is TRBJ1-6; 7 positions match TRBD1. The CDR3 is made up of 15 amino acids. V shed 5 bases and J 7 bases; nucleotides not matched to a gene: 8. Looked up from germline, CDR1 is MNHEY and CDR2 is SMNVEV (reference sequence). The DNA for the CDR3 is TGTGCCAGCAGTGCCACGGGACAGTTGAATTCACCCCTCCACTTT. It is translated as CASSATGQLNSPLHF.

The V and J genes are TRBV7-6 and TRBJ1-6; the match to TRBD1 covers 7 bases. The CDR3 runs to 15 residues. Germline V lookup: CDR1 SGHVS, CDR2 FNYEAQ. The junction had 7 bases not matched to a gene; V was cut back by 5 bases and J by 6 bases. CDR3 sequence reads: CASSPRDSSNSPLHF. The CDR3 nucleotides are TGTGCCAGCAGCCCGCGGGACAGCAGTAATTCACCCCTCCACTTT. Based on the CDR3 plus reference TRBV7-6 and TRBJ1-6, the full variable domain is GAGVSQSPRYKVTKRGQDVALRCDPISGHVSLYWYRQALGQGPEFLTYFNYEAQQDKSGLPNDRFSAERPEGSISTLTIQRTEQRDSAMYRCASSPRDSSNSPLHFGNGTRLTVT.

This clone was observed a handful of times. The V call is TRBV4-2, the J call TRBJ2-1, with a weak D call TRBD1 (6 bases). Germline assignment: CDR1 LGHNA and CDR2 YNFKEQ. This CDR3 region has 13 residues. Trimming pared 0 bases from V and 10 bases from J, leaving 10 bases between. The CDR3 is CASSQEQGGEQFF. The CDR3 DNA reads as TGTGCCAGCAGCCAAGAACAAGGGGGAGAGCAGTTCTTC.

The chain is built from TRBV7-2 and TRBJ2-2, with 7 bases fitting TRBD2. V shed 5 bases and J 6 bases; nucleotides not matched to a gene: 6. This CDR3 region has 14 residues. Looked up from germline, CDR1 is SGHTA and CDR2 is FQGNSA. The CDR3 region has the DNA TGTGCCAGCAGCGTCACTAGCGTCCCCGGGGAGCTGTTTTTT. It yields the protein CASSVTSVPGELFF.

The V call is TRBV7-8, the J call TRBJ1-1, with D hard to call. The germline V gene encodes CDR1 SGHVS and CDR2 FQNEAQ. V was cut by 5 bases and J by 0 bases, with 4 bases left in between. This CDR3 is 12 amino acids long. The CDR3 DNA reads as TGTGCCAGCAGCCCGGTGAACACTGAAGCTTTCTTT. This encodes CASSPVNTEAFF.

The V gene is TRBV5-4, the J gene TRBJ1-2, with D possibly matching TRBD1 (6 bases). Trimming removed 4 bases from V and 8 bases from J, with 21 bases in between. The CDR3 has 15 residues. The germline gives CDR1 SGHNT, CDR2 YYREEE (reference sequence). CDR3 sequence: CASSTRSTGNLGYTF. The CDR3, as DNA: TGTGCCAGCAGCACCCGCTCGACAGGAAATTTGGGCTACACCTTC.

The chain employs TRBV5-5 and TRBJ2-5, with 8 nucleotides matching TRBD2. Germline-derived CDR1 and CDR2 are SGHKS and YYEKEE (reference sequence). The V gene end was trimmed by 0 bases and the J gene end by 10 bases; junction bases not matched to a gene: 11. The length of the CDR3 is 15 residues. The CDR3 reads CASSLANQRGRFQYF. The CDR3 coding sequence is TGTGCCAGCAGCTTGGCCAACCAGCGGGGGAGGTTCCAGTACTTC.

The V call is TRBV7-2, the J call TRBJ2-5; the D gene is possibly TRBD2 (5 bases). V shed 4 bases and J shed 4 bases, with 16 bases lying between them. The CDR3 extends over 15 amino acids. The germline V gene has CDR1 SGHTA and CDR2 FQGNSA. CDR3 bases: TGTGCCAGCAGCTCCGGGAAAACCTTTCCAGAGACCCAGTACTTC. Translated: CASSSGKTFPETQYF.

This sequence joins TRBV9 and TRBJ2-3, with D possibly TRBD2 on 6 matching bases. The CDR3 has 14 amino acids. V was trimmed by 4 bases and J by 5 bases, leaving 14 bases between them. CDR1 is SGDLS, CDR2 YYNGEE, per germline. This chain's CDR3 is CASSPGGVRDTQYF. CDR3 nucleotide sequence: TGTGCCAGCAGCCCAGGAGGGGTTAGAGATACGCAGTATTTT.

The J gene is TRBJ1-6, the V gene TRBV4-2; 7 bases fit TRBD1. CDR1 and CDR2 from the germline V gene are LGHNA and YNFKEQ. Trimming took 4 bases from V and 0 from J; bases not matched to a gene: 9. This CDR3 is 18 amino acids long. The CDR3 sequence is CASSRGQDLSSYNSPLHF. CDR3 coding DNA: TGTGCCAGCAGCCGTGGACAGGACCTAAGCTCCTATAATTCACCCCTCCACTTT.

This clone was picked up one time. The chain combines TRBV4-2 with TRBJ1-3, with D possibly being TRBD1 (5 bases). This CDR3 region has 15 residues. V lost 0 bases and J lost 3, with 9 bases in between. CDR1 and CDR2 (germline): LGHNA, YNFKEQ. The CDR3 sequence: CASSQEGGDGNTIYF. The CDR3 bases are TGTGCCAGCAGCCAAGAAGGAGGGGATGGAAACACCATATATTTT.

This clone was picked up a small number of times. CDR3 DNA sequence: TGTGCCAGCAGCTTGGATTTCGGACAGCCGAACACTGAAGCTTTCTTT. This codes for CASSLDFGQPNTEAFF. This chain connects TRBV5-4 to TRBJ1-1; D is perhaps TRBD1 (6 bases). V lost 0 bases, J lost 1 base, and 13 bases lay in between. The CDR3 runs 16 residues. Looked up from germline, CDR1 is SGHNT and CDR2 is YYREEE (reference sequence).

The rearrangement links TRBV4-1 to TRBJ2-7; 9 nucleotides line up with TRBD2. The CDR3 has 16 amino acids. J was trimmed by 0 bases and V by 1 base; bases with no gene match: 4. Per germline, CDR1 MGHRA and CDR2 YSYEKL. CDR3 residues: CASSQGRGGSSYEQYF. DNA of the CDR3: TGCGCCAGCAGCCAAGGGCGGGGGGGGAGCTCCTACGAGCAGTACTTC.

This rearrangement joins TRBV6-2 or TRBV6-3 to TRBJ1-5; D ambiguous. This CDR3 comprises 14 residues. Trimming took off 3 bases at V and 4 bases at J, with 10 bases between the two ends. The germline V gene has CDR1 MNHEY and CDR2 SVGEGT. This CDR3 reads CASSYNGLNQPQHF. The CDR3 nucleotides are TGTGCCAGCAGTTATAATGGCTTGAATCAGCCCCAGCATTTT.

The rearrangement links TRBV5-8 to TRBJ1-4, with 8 bases aligning to TRBD1. In germline, CDR1 is SGHTS, CDR2 YDEGEE. The ends lost 2 bases at V and 5 bases at J; junction bases unmatched: 2. This CDR3 is built from 14 residues. The CDR3 nucleotides read TGTGCCAGCAGCTTTGACAGGGGAAATGAAAAACTGTTTTTT. It codes for CASSFDRGNEKLFF.

The chain uses TRBV12-2 and TRBJ2-7; the table names TRBD2, a call not compared with the DNA. TRBV12-2 is a pseudogene locus. The CDR3 contains 13 residues. In DNA form, the CDR3 reads TGTGCAAGTCAGAGCGGGACTTCCTACGAGCAGTACTTC. This gives the protein CASQSGTSYEQYF.

The count of this clone is one. CDR3 residues: CASSSLGLAGGVASFF. DNA for the CDR3: TGTGCCAGCAGCTCTCTAGGACTAGCGGGAGGAGTCGCGTCGTTCTTC. The chain links TRBV11-2 to TRBJ2-1, with TRBD2 matching over 14 bases. CDR1 is SGHAT, CDR2 FQNNGV, per germline. The CDR3 contains 16 residues. V lost 4 bases, J lost 15 bases, and 14 bases stayed unmatched.

The rearrangement links TRBV11-2 to TRBJ2-5; D is ambiguous. Trimming took 8 bases from V and 1 from J, leaving 11 bases between them. There are 13 residues in the CDR3. The V gene's germline CDR1 is SGHAT and CDR2 FQNNGV. CDR3 loop: CASSYSIQETQYF. The CDR3 nucleotides are TGTGCCAGCTCATACAGCATCCAAGAGACCCAGTACTTC. Together with reference TRBV11-2 and TRBJ2-5, the CDR3 gives the full variable domain: EAGVAQSPRYKIIEKRQSVAFWCNPISGHATLYWYQQILGQGPKLLIQFQNNGVVDDSQLPKDRFSAERLKGVDSTLKIQPAKLEDSAVYLCASSYSIQETQYFGPGTRLLVL.

This clone was detected only once. J is TRBJ2-5 and V is TRBV3-1 (or the pseudogene TRBV3-2); D perhaps matches TRBD2 (6 bases). This CDR3 is built from 12 residues. Trimming left V 4 bases short and J 5 bases short, with 8 bases between. Germline V gives CDR1 LGHDT, CDR2 YNNKEL (reference sequence). The DNA for the CDR3 is TGTGCCAGCAGCCGGGACTGGGAGACCCAGTACTTC. It specifies CASSRDWETQYF.

The chain couples TRBV7-3 to TRBJ2-1; possibly TRBD2 for D (6 bases). The CDR3 runs 16 residues. The V end was cut by 5 bases, the J end by 6 bases, with 20 bases between. The germline CDR1 and CDR2 sequences are SGHTA and FQGTGA. The CDR3 protein is CASSPGAGGVANEQFF. DNA for the CDR3: TGTGCCAGCAGCCCCGGAGCGGGCGGGGTAGCCAATGAGCAGTTCTTC.

The chain employs TRBV19 and TRBJ1-3, with D perhaps TRBD1 (5 bases). Germline V lookup: CDR1 LNHDA, CDR2 SQIVND (reference sequence). The length of the CDR3 is 18 residues. Trimming shortened V by 3 bases and J by 0 bases, and 18 bases separated the two germline ends. The CDR3 here is CASSMAGWGASSGNTIYF. The CDR3 bases are TGTGCCAGTAGTATGGCCGGGTGGGGCGCCAGCTCTGGAAACACCATATATTTT.

This chain joins TRBV27 and TRBJ1-5, with TRBD1 matching over 9 bases. Germline trimming cut 0 bases from V and 7 bases from J; bases unmatched to any gene: 4. The CDR3 covers 15 residues. Germline V gene lookup returns CDR1 MNHEY and CDR2 SMNVEV (reference sequence). The CDR3 nucleotides are TGTGCCAGCAGTTTATCTCGGACAGGGGTACAGCCCCAGCATTTT. Its translation is CASSLSRTGVQPQHF.

There are a few counts of this clone. The CDR3 protein is CASSWTSGAYEQYF. CDR3 DNA sequence: TGCGCCAGCAGCTGGACTAGCGGAGCTTACGAGCAGTACTTC. The chain links TRBV5-1 to TRBJ2-7, with TRBD2 identical over 10 bases. Germline V lookup: CDR1 SGHRS, CDR2 YFSETQ. J lost 4 bases, V lost 3 bases, and 4 bases had no gene match. The CDR3 covers 14 residues.

This clone was counted once. The chain recombines TRBV5-1 with TRBJ1-2, with TRBD1 matching 9 bases. V shed 0 bases, J shed 4 bases, and the junction held 7 bases outside the gene matches. The germline V gene has CDR1 SGHRS and CDR2 YFSETQ. This CDR3 comprises 16 residues. This CDR3 reads CASSLAGQGISYGYTF. The CDR3, as DNA: TGCGCCAGCAGCTTGGCTGGACAGGGGATAAGCTATGGCTACACCTTC.

The gene calls are TRBV7-2 and TRBJ2-3; 10 bases match TRBD2. CDR1 is SGHTA and CDR2 is FQGNSA in the germline V gene. Unmatched junction bases numbered 6, after V lost 5 bases and J lost 4 bases. The CDR3 totals 15 residues. The CDR3 region has the DNA TGTGCCAGCAGCGCTGGACTAGCGGTCTCAGATACGCAGTATTTT. It translates to CASSAGLAVSDTQYF. The full variable domain, rest sourced from reference TRBV7-2 and TRBJ2-3, is GAGVSQSPSNKVTEKGKDVELRCDPISGHTALYWYRQSLGQGLEFLIYFQGNSAPDKSGLPSDRFSAERTGGSVSTLTIQRTQQEDSAVYLCASSAGLAVSDTQYFGPGTRLTVL.

This clone was observed a single time. V and J are TRBV29-1 and TRBJ2-7, with TRBD1 matching over 9 bases. Germline CDR1 SQVTM, CDR2 ANQGSEA. With 7 bases clipped from V and 5 bases from J, the junction kept 12 bases outside the gene matches. This CDR3 comprises 14 residues. CDR3 DNA: TGCAGCGCCAACCCGGGACAGGGCAGGGACGAGCAGTACTTC. It yields the protein CSANPGQGRDEQYF.

The V call is TRBV5-4, the J call TRBJ1-1; tentatively, D is TRBD1 (5 bases). Germline V lookup: CDR1 SGHNT, CDR2 YYREEE (reference sequence). This CDR3 is 14 amino acids long. V was shortened by 4 bases and J by 0 bases, with 10 bases between the two germline ends. The DNA of the CDR3 is TGTGCCAGCAGCGGGCAGGGCCTGAACACTGAAGCTTTCTTT. It specifies CASSGQGLNTEAFF.

The gene calls are TRBV5-6 and TRBJ2-2, with 8 bases identical to TRBD1. The CDR3 is 17 residues long. CDR1 and CDR2 (germline): SGHDT, YYEEEE. With V trimmed by 0 bases and J by 4 bases, 8 bases remained unmatched. The CDR3 protein is CASSLARGLEFTGELFF. CDR3 coding DNA: TGTGCCAGCAGCTTGGCCAGGGGGCTAGAGTTCACCGGGGAGCTGTTTTTT.

J is TRBJ2-5 and V is TRBV7-6, with 7 bases lining up with TRBD1. This CDR3 region has 15 residues. Germline trimming cut 5 bases from V and 4 bases from J; bases unmatched to any gene: 10. Looked up from germline, CDR1 is SGHVS and CDR2 is FNYEAQ. This CDR3 is CASSRDSPVGETQYF. As DNA, the CDR3 is TGTGCCAGCAGCCGGGACAGCCCAGTTGGAGAGACCCAGTACTTC. The entire variable domain, with the rest obtained from reference TRBV7-6 and TRBJ2-5, is as follows: GAGVSQSPRYKVTKRGQDVALRCDPISGHVSLYWYRQALGQGPEFLTYFNYEAQQDKSGLPNDRFSAERPEGSISTLTIQRTEQRDSAMYRCASSRDSPVGETQYFGPGTRLLVL.

This sequence joins TRBV12-3 or TRBV12-4 and TRBJ2-5; D is uncertain. This CDR3 region has 12 residues. Trimming left V 3 bases short and J 7 bases short, with 9 bases between. This CDR3 is CASSFRPGTQYF. The CDR3 nucleotides read TGTGCCAGCAGTTTCCGGCCAGGGACCCAGTACTTC.

The V and J genes are TRBV6-5 and TRBJ1-6, with a weak D call TRBD1 (6 bases). V dropped 10 bases and J dropped 7 bases, with 20 bases sitting between them. Germline lookup yields CDR1 MNHEY and CDR2 SVGAGI. The CDR3 contains 15 residues. The CDR3 here is CATGVGARRNSPLHF. CDR3 nucleotide sequence: TGTGCCACCGGGGTGGGGGCGCGAAGGAATTCACCCCTCCACTTT.